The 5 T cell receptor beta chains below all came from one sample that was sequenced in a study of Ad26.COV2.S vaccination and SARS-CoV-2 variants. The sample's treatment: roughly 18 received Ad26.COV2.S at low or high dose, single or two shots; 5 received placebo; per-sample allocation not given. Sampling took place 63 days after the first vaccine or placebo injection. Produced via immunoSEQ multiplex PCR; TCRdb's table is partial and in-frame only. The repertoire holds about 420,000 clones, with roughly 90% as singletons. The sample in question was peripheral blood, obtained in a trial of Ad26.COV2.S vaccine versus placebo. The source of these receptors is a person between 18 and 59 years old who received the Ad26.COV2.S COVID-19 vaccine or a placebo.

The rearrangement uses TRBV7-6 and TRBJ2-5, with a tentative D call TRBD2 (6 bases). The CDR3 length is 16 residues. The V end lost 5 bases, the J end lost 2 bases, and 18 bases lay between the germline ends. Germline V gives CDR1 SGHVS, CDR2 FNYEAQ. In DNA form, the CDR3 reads TGTGCCAGCAGCCAAAACGGGGGAGTTAGGCAAGAGACCCAGTACTTC. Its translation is CASSQNGGVRQETQYF. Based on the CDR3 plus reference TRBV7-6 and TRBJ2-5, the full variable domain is GAGVSQSPRYKVTKRGQDVALRCDPISGHVSLYWYRQALGQGPEFLTYFNYEAQQDKSGLPNDRFSAERPEGSISTLTIQRTEQRDSAMYRCASSQNGGVRQETQYFGPGTRLLVL.

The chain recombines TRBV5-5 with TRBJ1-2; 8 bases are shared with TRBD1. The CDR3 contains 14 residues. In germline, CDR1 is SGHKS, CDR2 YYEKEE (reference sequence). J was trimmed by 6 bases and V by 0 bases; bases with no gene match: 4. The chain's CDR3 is CASSLGTGSDGYTF. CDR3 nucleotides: TGTGCCAGCAGCTTGGGGACAGGGTCCGATGGCTACACCTTC.

CDR3 in amino acids: CATSGGLGLETQYF. CDR3 coding DNA: TGTGCCACCAGTGGGGGGCTCGGTTTGGAGACCCAGTACTTC. The gene calls are TRBV15 and TRBJ2-5; D possibly uses TRBD1 or TRBD2 (6 bases each). The length of the CDR3 is 14 residues. Per the germline V gene, CDR1 is LNHNV and CDR2 is YYDKDF (reference sequence). Trimming left V 6 bases short and J 5 bases short, with 16 bases between.

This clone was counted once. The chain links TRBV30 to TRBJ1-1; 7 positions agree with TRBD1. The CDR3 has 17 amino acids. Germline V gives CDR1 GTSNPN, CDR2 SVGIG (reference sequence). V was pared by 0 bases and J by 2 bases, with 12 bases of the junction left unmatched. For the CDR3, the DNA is TGTGCCTGGAGTGTACACCCAATGACAGGGCGAAACACTGAAGCTTTCTTT. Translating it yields CAWSVHPMTGRNTEAFF.

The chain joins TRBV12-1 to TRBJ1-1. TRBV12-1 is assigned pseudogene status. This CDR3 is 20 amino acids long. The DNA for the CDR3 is TGTGCCAGCAGCTTTCGTCCGCGAAACGGGCCCATCAATAATTACACTGAAGCTTTCTTT. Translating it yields CASSFRPRNGPINNYTEAFF.